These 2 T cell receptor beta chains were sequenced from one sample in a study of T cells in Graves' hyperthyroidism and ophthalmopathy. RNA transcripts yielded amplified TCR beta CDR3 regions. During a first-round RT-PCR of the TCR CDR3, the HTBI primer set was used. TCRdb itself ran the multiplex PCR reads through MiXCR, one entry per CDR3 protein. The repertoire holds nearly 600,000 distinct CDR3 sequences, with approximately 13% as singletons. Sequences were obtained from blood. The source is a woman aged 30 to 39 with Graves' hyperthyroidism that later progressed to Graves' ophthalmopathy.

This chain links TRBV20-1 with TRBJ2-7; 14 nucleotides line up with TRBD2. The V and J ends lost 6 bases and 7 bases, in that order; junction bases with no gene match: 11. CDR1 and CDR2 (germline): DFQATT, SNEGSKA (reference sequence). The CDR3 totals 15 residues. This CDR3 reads CSAAVTSGRAGEQYF. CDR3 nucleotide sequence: TGCAGTGCCGCAGTGACTAGCGGGAGGGCGGGGGAGCAGTACTTC.

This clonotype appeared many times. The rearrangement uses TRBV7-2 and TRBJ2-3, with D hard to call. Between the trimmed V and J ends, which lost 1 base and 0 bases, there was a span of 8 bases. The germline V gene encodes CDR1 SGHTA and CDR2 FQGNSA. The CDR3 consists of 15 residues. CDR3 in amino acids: CASSLEAVSTDTQYF. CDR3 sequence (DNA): TGTGCCAGCAGCTTAGAAGCTGTGAGCACAGATACGCAGTATTTT. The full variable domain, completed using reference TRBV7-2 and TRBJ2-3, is GAGVSQSPSNKVTEKGKDVELRCDPISGHTALYWYRQSLGQGLEFLIYFQGNSAPDKSGLPSDRFSAERTGGSVSTLTIQRTQQEDSAVYLCASSLEAVSTDTQYFGPGTRLTVL.